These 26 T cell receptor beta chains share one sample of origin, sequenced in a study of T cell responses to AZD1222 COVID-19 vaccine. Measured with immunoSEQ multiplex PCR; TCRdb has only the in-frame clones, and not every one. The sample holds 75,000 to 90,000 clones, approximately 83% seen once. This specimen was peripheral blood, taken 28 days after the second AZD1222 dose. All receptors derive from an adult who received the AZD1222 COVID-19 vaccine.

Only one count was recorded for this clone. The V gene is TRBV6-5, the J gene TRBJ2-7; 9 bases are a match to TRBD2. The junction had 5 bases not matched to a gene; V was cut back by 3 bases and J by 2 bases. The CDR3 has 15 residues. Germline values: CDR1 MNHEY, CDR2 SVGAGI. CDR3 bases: TGTGCCAGCAGTTATCGGTTAGCGGGAGCCTACGAGCAGTACTTC. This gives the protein CASSYRLAGAYEQYF.

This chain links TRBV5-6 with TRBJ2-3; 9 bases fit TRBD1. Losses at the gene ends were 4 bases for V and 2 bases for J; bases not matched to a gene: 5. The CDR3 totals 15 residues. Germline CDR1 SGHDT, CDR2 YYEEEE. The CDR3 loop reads CASSGRDRVTDTQYF. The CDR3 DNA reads TGTGCCAGCAGCGGAAGGGACAGGGTCACAGATACGCAGTATTTT.

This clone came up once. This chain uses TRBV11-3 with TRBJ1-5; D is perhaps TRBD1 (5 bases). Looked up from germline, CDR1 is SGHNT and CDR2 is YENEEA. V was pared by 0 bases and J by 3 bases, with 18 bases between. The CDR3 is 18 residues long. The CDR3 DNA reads TGTGCCAGCAGCTTAGATCAGGATTGGGGGGGACTCAATCAGCCCCAGCATTTT. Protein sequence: CASSLDQDWGGLNQPQHF.

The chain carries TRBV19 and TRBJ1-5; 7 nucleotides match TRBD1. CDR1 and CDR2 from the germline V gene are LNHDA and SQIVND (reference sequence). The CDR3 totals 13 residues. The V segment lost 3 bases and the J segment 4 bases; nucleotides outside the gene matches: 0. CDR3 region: CASSIRGNQPQHF. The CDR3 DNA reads TGTGCCAGTAGTATCAGGGGGAATCAGCCCCAGCATTTT.

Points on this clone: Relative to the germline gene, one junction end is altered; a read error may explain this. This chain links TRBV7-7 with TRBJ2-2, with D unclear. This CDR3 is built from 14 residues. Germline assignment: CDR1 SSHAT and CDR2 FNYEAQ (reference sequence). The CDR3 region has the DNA TGTGCTAGCAGCTTCGGTGGGGACACCGGGGAGCTGTTTTTT. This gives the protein CASSFGGDTGELFF.

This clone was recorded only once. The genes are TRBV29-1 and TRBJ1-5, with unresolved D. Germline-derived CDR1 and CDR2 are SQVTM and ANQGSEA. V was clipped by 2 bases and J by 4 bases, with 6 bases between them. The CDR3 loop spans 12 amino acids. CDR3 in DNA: TGCAGCGTTGAAACGAGGAATCAGCCCCAGCATTTT. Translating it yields CSVETRNQPQHF.

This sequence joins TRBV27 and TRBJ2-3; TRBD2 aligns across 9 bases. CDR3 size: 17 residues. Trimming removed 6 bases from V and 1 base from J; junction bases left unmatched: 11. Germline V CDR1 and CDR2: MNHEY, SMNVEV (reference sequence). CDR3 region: CASSYLPGLAGTDTQYF. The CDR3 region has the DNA TGTGCCAGCAGCTACCTACCGGGACTAGCTGGCACAGATACGCAGTATTTT.

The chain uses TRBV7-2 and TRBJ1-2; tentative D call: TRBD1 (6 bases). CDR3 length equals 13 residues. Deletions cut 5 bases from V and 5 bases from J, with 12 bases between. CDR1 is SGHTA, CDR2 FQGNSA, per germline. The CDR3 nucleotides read TGTGCCAGCAGCCGAACAGGGCCTTATGGCTACACCTTC. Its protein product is CASSRTGPYGYTF.

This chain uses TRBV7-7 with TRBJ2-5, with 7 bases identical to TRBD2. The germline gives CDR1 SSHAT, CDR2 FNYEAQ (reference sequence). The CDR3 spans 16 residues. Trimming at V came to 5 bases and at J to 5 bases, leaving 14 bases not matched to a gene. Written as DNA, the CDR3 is TGTGCCAGCAGCCTAGGACTAGGAGAAATCGTGGAGACCCAGTACTTC. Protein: CASSLGLGEIVETQYF.

The CDR3 protein is CASSLATEEEAFF. CDR3 nucleotide sequence: TGTGCCAGCAGCTTAGCGACGGAAGAAGAAGCTTTCTTT. The V call is TRBV7-9, the J call TRBJ1-1; D ambiguous. The CDR3 contains 13 residues. Germline lookup yields CDR1 SEHNR and CDR2 FQNEAQ (reference sequence). Trimming removed 0 bases at V and 8 bases at J, with 10 bases between.

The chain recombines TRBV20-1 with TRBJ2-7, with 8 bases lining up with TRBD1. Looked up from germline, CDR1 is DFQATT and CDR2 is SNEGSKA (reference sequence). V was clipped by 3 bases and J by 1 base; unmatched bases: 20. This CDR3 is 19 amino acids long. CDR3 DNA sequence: TGCAGTGCTAGTCACCCGAGCGATAAGGACAGGGCGCATTCCTACGAGCAGTACTTC. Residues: CSASHPSDKDRAHSYEQYF.

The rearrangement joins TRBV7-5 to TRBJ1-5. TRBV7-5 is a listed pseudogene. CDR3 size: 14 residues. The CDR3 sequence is CARSRGNKNQPQHF. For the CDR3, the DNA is TGTGCCAGAAGCCGGGGGAACAAGAATCAGCCCCAGCATTTT.

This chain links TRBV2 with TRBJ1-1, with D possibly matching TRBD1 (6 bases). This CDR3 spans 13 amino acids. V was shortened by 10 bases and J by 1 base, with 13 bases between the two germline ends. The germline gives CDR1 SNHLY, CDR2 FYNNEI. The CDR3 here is CAKGTLANTEAFF. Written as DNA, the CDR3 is TGTGCCAAAGGGACACTCGCGAACACTGAAGCTTTCTTT.

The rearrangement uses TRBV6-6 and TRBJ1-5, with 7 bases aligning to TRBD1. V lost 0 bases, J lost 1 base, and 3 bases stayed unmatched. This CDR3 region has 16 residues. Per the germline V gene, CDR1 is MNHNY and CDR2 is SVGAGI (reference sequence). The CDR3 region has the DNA TGTGCCAGCAGTTACTCGTACAGGGGCAGCAATCAGCCCCAGCATTTT. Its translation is CASSYSYRGSNQPQHF.

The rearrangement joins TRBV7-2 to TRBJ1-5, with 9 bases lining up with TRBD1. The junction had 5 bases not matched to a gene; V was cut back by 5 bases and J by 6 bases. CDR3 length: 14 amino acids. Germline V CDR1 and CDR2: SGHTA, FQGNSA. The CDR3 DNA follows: TGTGCCAGCAGCCGGGACAGGGTGGTTCAGCCCCAGCATTTT. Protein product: CASSRDRVVQPQHF.

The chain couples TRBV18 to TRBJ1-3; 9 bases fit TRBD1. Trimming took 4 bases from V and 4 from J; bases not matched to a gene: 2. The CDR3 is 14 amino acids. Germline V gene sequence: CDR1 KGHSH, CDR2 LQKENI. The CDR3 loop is CASSLGQGGNTIYF. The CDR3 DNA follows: TGTGCCAGCTCACTGGGACAGGGAGGAAACACCATATATTTT.

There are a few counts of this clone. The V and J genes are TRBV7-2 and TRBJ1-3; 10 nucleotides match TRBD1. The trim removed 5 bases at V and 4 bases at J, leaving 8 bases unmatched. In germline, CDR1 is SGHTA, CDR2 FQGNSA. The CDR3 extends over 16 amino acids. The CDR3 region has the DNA TGTGCCAGCAGCCCCCCGGGACAGGGGTGGGGAAACACCATATATTTT. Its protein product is CASSPPGQGWGNTIYF.

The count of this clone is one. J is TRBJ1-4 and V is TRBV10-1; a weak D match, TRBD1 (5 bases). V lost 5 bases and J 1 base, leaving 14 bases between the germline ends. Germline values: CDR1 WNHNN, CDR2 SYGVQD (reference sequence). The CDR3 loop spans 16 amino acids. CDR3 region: CASSSGTSGTNEKLFF. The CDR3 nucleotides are TGCGCCAGCAGTAGCGGGACCTCCGGAACTAATGAAAAACTGTTTTTT.

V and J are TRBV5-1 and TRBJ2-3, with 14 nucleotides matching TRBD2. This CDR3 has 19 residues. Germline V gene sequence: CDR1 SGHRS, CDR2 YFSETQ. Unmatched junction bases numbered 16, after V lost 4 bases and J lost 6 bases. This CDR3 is CASSLNSGGLAGVKDTQYF. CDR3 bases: TGCGCCAGCAGCCTTAATTCTGGGGGACTAGCGGGAGTGAAGGATACGCAGTATTTT.

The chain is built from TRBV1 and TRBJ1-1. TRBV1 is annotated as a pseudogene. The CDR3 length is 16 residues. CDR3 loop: CTSSQYRRADDTEAFF. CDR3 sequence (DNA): TGCACCAGCAGCCAGTATCGCCGGGCCGATGACACTGAAGCTTTCTTT.

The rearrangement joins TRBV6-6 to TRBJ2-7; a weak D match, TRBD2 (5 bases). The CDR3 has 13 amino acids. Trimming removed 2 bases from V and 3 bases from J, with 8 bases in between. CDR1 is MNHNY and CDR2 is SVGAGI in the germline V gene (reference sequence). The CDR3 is CASSYGGRYEQYF. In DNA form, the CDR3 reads TGTGCCAGCAGTTACGGCGGGCGCTACGAGCAGTACTTC.

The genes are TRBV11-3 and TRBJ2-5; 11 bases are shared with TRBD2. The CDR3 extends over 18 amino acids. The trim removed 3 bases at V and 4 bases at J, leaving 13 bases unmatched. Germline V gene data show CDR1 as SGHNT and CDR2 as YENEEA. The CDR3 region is CASSFSTSGALRGETQYF. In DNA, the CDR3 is TGTGCCAGCAGCTTTTCGACTAGCGGGGCCCTCCGGGGAGAGACCCAGTACTTC.

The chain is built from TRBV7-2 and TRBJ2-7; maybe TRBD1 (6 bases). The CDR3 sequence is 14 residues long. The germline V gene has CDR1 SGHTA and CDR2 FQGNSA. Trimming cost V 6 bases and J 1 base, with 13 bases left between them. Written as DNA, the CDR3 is TGTGCCAGCAGGCCGGGACAACCGTCCTACGAGCAGTACTTC. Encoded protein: CASRPGQPSYEQYF.

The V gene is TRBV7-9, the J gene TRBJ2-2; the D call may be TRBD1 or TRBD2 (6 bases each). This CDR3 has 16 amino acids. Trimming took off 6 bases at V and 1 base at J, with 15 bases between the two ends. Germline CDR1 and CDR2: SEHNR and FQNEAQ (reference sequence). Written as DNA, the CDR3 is TGTGCCAGCAGAGGGGGAGGACCAGGGAACACCGGGGAGCTGTTTTTT. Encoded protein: CASRGGGPGNTGELFF.

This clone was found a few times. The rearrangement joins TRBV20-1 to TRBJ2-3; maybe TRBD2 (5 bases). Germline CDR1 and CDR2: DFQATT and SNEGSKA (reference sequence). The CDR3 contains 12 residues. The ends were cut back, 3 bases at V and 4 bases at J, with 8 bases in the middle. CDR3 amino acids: CSASSGADTQYF. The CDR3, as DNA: TGCAGTGCTAGTTCCGGGGCAGATACGCAGTATTTT.

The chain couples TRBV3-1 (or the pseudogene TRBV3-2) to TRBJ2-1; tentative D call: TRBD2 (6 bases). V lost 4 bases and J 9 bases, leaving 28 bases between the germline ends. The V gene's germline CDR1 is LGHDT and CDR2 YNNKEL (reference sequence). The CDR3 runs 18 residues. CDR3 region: CASSLTGTSFVFSGEQFF. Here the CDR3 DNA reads TGTGCCAGCAGCCTCACAGGTACTAGCTTTGTTTTTTCGGGTGAGCAGTTCTTC.